What follows is one TCR beta chain and its context. Its antigen remains unidentified. Generated by immunoSEQ multiplex PCR, the TCRdb table keeps only in-frame clones and is missing some. The data hold 90,000 to 130,000 clones, with just over 90% observed a single time. This entry comes from a study of graft-versus-host responses after intestinal transplantation. Background on the study: In this cohort, recipients had multivisceral, liver-intestinal, or isolated intestinal transplants. Once they had received anti-thymocyte globulin induction, all recipients took tacrolimus and steroids for three to four years.

Germline V gene data show CDR1 as SGHVS and CDR2 as FQNEAQ. V lost 2 bases and J 1 base, leaving 8 bases between the germline ends. CDR3 length equals 14 residues. Findings and limits, study-wide: Within the allografts of patients who had graft-donor T cell macrochimerism, graft-versus-host to host-versus-graft clonal ratios were high. GvH clones turned up in recipient marrow; some had shown up first in ileum or blood.

Sequenced material: unstimulated CD8+ T cells sorted from spleen or lymph node cells, taken before intestinal transplant. The rearrangement joins TRBV7-8 to TRBJ1-1; D not resolved. The receptor was isolated from a human donor who received an intestinal transplant. Written as DNA, the CDR3 is TGTGCCAGCAGCTTATACGGCACGAACACTGAAGCTTTCTTT. This encodes CASSLYGTNTEAFF.